Only a few counts were recorded for the clone carrying this T cell receptor (beta chain). Original handling: Amplification with reference gene primers provided the estimates of nucleated cell counts. Repertoires were generated with immunoSEQ multiplex PCR, while TCRdb's copy carries only in-frame clones and drops some. V and J calls and clone size are given by that table; D and trimming were obtained from the DNA. The table lists about 76,000 clones, under 95% of them singletons. These data come from a study of blood T cell repertoires in COVID-19. Study-level information: The study drew acute and convalescent COVID-19 samples from the United States, Italy and Spain. T cells, B-cell-depleted T cells, or PBMCs provided the cDNA or gDNA that served as material.

V was clipped by 5 bases and J by 0 bases; unmatched bases: 3. Per germline, CDR1 MNHEY and CDR2 SMNVEV (reference sequence). This CDR3 is built from 15 residues. The V and J genes are TRBV27 and TRBJ2-3; the match to TRBD2 covers 9 bases. The sequence was obtained from a human donor in a cohort sampled during active COVID-19. Source material: peripheral blood. CDR3 nucleotide sequence: TGTGCCAGCAGTCTAGCGGGAACTAGCACAGATACGCAGTATTTT. It specifies CASSLAGTSTDTQYF.